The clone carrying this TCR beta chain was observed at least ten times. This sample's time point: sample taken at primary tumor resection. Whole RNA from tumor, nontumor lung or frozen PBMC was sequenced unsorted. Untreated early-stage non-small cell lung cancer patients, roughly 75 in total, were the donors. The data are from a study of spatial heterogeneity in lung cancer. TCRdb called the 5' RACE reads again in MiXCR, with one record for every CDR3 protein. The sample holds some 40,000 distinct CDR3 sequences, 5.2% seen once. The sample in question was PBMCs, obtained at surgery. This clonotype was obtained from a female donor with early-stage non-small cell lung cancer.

The CDR3 DNA reads TGTGCCAGCAGCGCCCAGGGGAACACTGAAGCTTTCTTT. The encoded protein is CASSAQGNTEAFF. This chain links TRBV7-2 with TRBJ1-1; perhaps TRBD1 as D (5 bases). The CDR3 extends over 13 amino acids. Germline V CDR1 and CDR2: SGHTA, FQGNSA. With 5 bases removed from V and 1 base from J, the gap between germline ends came to 8 bases.